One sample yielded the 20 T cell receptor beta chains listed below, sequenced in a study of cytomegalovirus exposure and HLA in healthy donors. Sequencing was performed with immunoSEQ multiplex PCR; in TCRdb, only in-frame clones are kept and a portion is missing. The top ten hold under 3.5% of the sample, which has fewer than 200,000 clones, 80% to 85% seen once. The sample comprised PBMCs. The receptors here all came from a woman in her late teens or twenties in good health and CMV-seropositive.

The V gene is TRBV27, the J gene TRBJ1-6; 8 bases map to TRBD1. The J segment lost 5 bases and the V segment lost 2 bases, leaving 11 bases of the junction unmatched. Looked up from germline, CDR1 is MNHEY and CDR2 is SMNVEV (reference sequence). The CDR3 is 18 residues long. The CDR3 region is CASSLRTGWGPNNSPLHF. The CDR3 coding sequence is TGTGCCAGCAGTTTACGGACAGGGTGGGGCCCAAATAATTCACCCCTCCACTTT.

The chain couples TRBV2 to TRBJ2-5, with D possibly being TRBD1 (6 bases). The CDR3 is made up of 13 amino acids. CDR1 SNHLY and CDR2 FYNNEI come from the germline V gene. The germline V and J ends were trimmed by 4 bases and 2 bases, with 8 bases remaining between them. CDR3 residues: CASSGGQQETQYF. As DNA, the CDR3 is TGTGCCAGCAGTGGAGGACAGCAAGAGACCCAGTACTTC.

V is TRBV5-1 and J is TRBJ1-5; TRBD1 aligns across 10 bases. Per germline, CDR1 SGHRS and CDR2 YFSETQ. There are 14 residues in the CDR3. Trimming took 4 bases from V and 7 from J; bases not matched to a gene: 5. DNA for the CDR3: TGCGCCAGCAGCCTGGGACAGGGGAAACAGCCCCAGCATTTT. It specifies CASSLGQGKQPQHF.

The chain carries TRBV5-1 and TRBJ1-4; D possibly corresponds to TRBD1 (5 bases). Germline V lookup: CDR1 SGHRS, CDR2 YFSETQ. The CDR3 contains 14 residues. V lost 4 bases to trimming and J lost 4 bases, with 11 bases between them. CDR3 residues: CASSPGGGNEKLFF. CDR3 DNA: TGCGCCAGCAGCCCTGGCGGGGGTAATGAAAAACTGTTTTTT.

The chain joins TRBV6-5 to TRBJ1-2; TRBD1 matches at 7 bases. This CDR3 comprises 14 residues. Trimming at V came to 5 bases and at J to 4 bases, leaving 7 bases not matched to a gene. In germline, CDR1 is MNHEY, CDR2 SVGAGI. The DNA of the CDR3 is TGTGCCAGCAGTCCCAGGGACAGCTTCTATGGCTACACCTTC. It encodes CASSPRDSFYGYTF.

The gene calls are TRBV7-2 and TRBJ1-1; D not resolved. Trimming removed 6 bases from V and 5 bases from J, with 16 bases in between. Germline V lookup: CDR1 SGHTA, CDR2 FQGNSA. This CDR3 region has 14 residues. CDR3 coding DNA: TGTGCCAGCAGTCTCGGCGGCGCAAGTACTGAAGCTTTCTTT. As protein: CASSLGGASTEAFF.

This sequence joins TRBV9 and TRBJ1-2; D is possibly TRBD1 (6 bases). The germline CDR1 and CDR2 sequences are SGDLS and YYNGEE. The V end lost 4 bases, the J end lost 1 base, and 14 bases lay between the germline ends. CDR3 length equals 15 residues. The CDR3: CASSNRDTLNYGYTF. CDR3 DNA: TGTGCCAGCAGCAACCGGGACACCCTTAACTATGGCTACACCTTC.

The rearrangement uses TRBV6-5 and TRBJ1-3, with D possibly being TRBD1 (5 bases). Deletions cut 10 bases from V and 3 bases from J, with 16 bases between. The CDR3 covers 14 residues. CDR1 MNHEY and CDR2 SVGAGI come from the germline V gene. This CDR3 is CAIPLGTGGNTIYF. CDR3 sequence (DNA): TGTGCCATCCCACTAGGGACTGGTGGAAACACCATATATTTT.

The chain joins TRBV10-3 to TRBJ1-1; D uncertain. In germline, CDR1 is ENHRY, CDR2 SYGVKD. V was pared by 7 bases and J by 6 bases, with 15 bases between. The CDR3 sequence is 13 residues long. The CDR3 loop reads CAITLGEGAEAFF. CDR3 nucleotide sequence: TGTGCCATCACCCTCGGGGAGGGCGCTGAAGCTTTCTTT.

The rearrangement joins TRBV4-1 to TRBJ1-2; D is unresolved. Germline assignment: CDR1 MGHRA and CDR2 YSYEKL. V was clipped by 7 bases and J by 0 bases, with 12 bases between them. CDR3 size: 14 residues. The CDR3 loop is CASTSGVPNYGYTF. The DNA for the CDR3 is TGCGCCAGCACCAGCGGGGTTCCTAACTATGGCTACACCTTC.

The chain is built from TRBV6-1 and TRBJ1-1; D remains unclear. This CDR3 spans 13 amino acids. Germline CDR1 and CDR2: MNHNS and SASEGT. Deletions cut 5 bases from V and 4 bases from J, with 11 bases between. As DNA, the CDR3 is TGTGCCAGCAGTTCGGGGAGGACCACTGAAGCTTTCTTT. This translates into CASSSGRTTEAFF.

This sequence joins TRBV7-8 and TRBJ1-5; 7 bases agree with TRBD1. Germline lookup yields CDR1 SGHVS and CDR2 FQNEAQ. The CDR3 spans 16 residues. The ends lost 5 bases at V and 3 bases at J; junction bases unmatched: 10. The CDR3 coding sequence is TGTGCCAGCAGCCCCGACAGGGTATTATACAATCAGCCCCAGCATTTT. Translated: CASSPDRVLYNQPQHF. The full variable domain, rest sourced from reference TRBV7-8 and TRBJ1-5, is GAGVSQSPRYKVAKRGQDVALRCDPISGHVSLFWYQQALGQGPEFLTYFQNEAQLDKSGLPSDRFFAERPEGSVSTLKIQRTQQEDSAVYLCASSPDRVLYNQPQHFGDGTRLSIL.

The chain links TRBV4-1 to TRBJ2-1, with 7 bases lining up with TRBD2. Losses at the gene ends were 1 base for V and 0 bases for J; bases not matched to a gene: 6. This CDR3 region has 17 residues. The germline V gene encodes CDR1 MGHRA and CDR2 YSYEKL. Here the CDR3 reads CASSQVPSGVSYNEQFF. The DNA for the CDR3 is TGCGCCAGCAGCCAAGTTCCGAGCGGGGTCTCCTACAATGAGCAGTTCTTC.

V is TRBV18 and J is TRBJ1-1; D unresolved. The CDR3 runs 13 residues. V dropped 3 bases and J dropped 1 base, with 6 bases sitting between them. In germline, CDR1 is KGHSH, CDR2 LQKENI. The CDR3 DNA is TGTGCCAGCTCACCCCAGGAGAACACTGAAGCTTTCTTT. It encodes CASSPQENTEAFF.

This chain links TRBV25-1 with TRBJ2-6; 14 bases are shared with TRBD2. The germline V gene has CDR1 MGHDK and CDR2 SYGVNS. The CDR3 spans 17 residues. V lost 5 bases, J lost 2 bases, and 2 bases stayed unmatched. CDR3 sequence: CASSKTSGGAGANVLTF. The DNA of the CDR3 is TGTGCCAGCAGTAAGACTAGCGGGGGGGCTGGGGCCAACGTCCTGACTTTC.

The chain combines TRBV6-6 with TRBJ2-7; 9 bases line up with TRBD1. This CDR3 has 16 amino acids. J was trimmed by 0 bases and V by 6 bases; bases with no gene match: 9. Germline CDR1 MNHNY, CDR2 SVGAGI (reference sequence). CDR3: CASRHLPGQGSYEQYF. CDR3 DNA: TGTGCCAGCAGACATCTTCCGGGACAGGGCTCCTACGAGCAGTACTTC.

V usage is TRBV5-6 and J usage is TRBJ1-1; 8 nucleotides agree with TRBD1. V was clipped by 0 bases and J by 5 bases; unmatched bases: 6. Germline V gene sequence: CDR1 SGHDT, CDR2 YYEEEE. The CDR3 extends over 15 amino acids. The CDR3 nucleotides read TGTGCCAGCAGCTTGGTGCAGGGGGCACTTACTGAAGCTTTCTTT. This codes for CASSLVQGALTEAFF.

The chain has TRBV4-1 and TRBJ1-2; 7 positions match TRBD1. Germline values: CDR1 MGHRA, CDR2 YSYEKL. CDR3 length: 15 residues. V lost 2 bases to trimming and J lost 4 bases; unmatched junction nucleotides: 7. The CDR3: CASSQFLGTAYGYTF. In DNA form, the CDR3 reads TGCGCCAGCAGCCAATTTCTCGGGACAGCCTATGGCTACACCTTC.

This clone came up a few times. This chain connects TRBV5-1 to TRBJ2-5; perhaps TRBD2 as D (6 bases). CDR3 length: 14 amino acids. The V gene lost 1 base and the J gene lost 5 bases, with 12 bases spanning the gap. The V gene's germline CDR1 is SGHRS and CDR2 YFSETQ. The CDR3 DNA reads TGCGCCAGCAGCTTGCGGGGGTCGGGTGAGACCCAGTACTTC. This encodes CASSLRGSGETQYF.

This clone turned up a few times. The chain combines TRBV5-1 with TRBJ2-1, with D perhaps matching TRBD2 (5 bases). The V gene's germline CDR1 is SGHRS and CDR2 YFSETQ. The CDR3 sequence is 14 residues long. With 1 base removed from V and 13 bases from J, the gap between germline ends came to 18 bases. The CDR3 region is CASSLNLLGKVQFF. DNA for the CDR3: TGCGCCAGCAGCTTGAACCTACTAGGAAAGGTACAGTTCTTC.